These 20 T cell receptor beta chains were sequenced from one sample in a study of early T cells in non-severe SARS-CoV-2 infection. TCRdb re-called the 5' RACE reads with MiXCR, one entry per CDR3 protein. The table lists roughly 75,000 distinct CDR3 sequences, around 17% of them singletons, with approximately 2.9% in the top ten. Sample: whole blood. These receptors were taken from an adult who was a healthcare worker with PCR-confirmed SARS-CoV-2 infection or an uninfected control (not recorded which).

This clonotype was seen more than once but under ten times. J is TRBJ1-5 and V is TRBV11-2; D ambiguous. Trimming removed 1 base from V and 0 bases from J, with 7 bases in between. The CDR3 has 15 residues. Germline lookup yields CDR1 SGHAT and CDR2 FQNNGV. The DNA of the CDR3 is TGTGCCAGCAGCTTAGGAACATCTAGCAATCAGCCCCAGCATTTT. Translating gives CASSLGTSSNQPQHF.

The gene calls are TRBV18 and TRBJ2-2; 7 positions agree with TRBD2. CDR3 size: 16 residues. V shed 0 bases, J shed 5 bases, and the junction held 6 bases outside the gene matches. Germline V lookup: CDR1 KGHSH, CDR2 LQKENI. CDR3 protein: CASSPPLAVLTGELFF. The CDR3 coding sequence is TGTGCCAGCTCACCACCCCTAGCGGTACTGACCGGGGAGCTGTTTTTT.

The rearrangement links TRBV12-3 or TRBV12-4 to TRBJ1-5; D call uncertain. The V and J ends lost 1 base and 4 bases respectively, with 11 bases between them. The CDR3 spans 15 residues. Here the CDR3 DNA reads TGTGCCAGCAGTTTAGGGCAGAGAGAAAATCAGCCCCAGCATTTT. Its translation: CASSLGQRENQPQHF.

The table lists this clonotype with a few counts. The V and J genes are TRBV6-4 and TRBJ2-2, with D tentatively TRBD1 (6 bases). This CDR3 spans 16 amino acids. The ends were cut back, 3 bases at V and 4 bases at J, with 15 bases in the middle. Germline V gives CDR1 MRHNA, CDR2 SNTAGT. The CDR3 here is CASSDSTGVGTGELFF. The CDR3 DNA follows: TGTGCCAGCAGTGATTCGACAGGAGTCGGCACCGGGGAGCTGTTTTTT.

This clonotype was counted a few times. The CDR3 spells CASSFFGVSSYNEQFF. The CDR3 DNA is TGTGCCAGCAGCTTCTTCGGTGTGAGCTCCTACAATGAGCAGTTCTTC. This chain joins TRBV11-3 and TRBJ2-1; D unclear. The CDR3 is 16 amino acids. Germline values: CDR1 SGHNT, CDR2 YENEEA. V was cut by 3 bases and J by 0 bases, with 12 bases left in between.

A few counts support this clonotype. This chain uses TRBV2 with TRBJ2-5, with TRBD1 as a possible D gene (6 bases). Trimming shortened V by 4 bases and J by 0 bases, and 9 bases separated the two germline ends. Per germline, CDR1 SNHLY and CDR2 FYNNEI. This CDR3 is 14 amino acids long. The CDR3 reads CASSGGQYQETQYF. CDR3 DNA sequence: TGTGCCAGCAGTGGAGGACAGTACCAAGAGACCCAGTACTTC.

In DNA, the CDR3 is TGCAGCGCCGAGGGATCCGGGTACAATGAGCAGTTCTTC. This translates into CSAEGSGYNEQFF. The chain recombines TRBV29-1 with TRBJ2-1; D might be TRBD2 (5 bases). CDR3 size: 13 residues. CDR1 is SQVTM and CDR2 is ANQGSEA in the germline V gene. The V gene lost 7 bases and the J gene lost 4 bases, with 14 bases spanning the gap.

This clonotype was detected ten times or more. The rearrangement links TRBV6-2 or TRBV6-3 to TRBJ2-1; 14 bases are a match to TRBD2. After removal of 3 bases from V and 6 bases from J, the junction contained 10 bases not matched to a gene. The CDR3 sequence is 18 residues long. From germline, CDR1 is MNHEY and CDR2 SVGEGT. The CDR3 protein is CASSYPGLAGVPLNEQFF. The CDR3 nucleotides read TGTGCCAGCAGTTATCCGGGACTAGCGGGAGTTCCCCTCAATGAGCAGTTCTTC.

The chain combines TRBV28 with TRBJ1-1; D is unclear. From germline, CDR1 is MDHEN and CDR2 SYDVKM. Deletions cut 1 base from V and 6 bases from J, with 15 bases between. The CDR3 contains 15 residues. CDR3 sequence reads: CASSLLVGVDSEAFF. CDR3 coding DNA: TGTGCCAGCAGTTTATTAGTGGGAGTAGACTCTGAAGCTTTCTTT.

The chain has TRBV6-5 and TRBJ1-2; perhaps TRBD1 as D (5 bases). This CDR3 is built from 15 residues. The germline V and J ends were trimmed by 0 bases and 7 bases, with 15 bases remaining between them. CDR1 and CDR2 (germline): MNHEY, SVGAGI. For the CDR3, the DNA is TGTGCCAGCAGTTACTCTGGGGGTCTGTGGGTTGGCTACACCTTC. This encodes CASSYSGGLWVGYTF.

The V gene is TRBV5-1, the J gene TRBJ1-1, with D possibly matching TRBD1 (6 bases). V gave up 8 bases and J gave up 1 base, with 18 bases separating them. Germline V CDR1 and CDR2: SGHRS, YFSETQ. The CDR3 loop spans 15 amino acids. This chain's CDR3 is CASNEQGWSNTEAFF. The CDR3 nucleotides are TGCGCCAGTAACGAGCAGGGGTGGTCGAACACTGAAGCTTTCTTT. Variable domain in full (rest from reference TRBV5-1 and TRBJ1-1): KAGVTQTPRYLIKTRGQQVTLSCSPISGHRSVSWYQQTPGQGLQFLFEYFSETQRNKGNFPGRFSGRQFSNSRSEMNVSTLELGDSALYLCASNEQGWSNTEAFFGQGTRLTVV.

The CDR3 nucleotides are TGCAGCGCCCCGGTGGGAGGGCACAATGAGCAGTTCTTC. This translates into CSAPVGGHNEQFF. The chain combines TRBV29-1 with TRBJ2-1, with 7 bases fitting TRBD2. With 7 bases clipped from V and 5 bases from J, the junction kept 8 bases outside the gene matches. The CDR3 is 13 residues long. Per germline, CDR1 SQVTM and CDR2 ANQGSEA.

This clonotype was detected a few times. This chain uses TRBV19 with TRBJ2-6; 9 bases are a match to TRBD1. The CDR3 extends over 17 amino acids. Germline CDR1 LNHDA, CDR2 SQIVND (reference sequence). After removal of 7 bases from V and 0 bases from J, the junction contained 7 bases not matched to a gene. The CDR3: CASIGTGTYSGANVLTF. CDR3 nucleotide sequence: TGTGCCAGTATCGGGACAGGGACCTACTCTGGGGCCAACGTCCTGACTTTC.

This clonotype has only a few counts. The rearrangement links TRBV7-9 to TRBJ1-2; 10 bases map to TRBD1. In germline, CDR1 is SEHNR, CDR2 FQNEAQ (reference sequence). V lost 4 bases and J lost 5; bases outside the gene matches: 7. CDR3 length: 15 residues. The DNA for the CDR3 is TGTGCCAGCAGCTCTAGTTTGGACAGGGGGTATGGCTACACCTTC. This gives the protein CASSSSLDRGYGYTF.

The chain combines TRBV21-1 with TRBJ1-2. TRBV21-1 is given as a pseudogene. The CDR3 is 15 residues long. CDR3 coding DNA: TGTGCCAGCTCCTCTCCATACTCTAAAAACTATGGCTACACCTTC. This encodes CASSSPYSKNYGYTF.

The CDR3 region is CASGLVRAGSGVPQHF. The CDR3 bases are TGTGCTAGTGGTTTGGTACGGGCAGGGAGTGGTGTGCCCCAGCATTTT. This sequence joins TRBV12-5 and TRBJ1-5, with D possibly being TRBD1 (5 bases). The V gene's germline CDR1 is LGHNT and CDR2 FRNRAP. The CDR3 contains 16 residues. V gave up 0 bases and J gave up 9 bases, with 18 bases separating them.

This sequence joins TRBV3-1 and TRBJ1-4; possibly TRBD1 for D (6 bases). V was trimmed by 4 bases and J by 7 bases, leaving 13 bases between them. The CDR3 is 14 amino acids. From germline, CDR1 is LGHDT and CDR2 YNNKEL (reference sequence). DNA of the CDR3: TGTGCCAGCAGCCGACATGGGGGCGGTGAAAAACTGTTTTTT. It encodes CASSRHGGGEKLFF.

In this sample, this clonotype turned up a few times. CDR3 in amino acids: CASSLEGLAETQYF. CDR3 DNA sequence: TGCGCCAGCAGCTTGGAGGGACTAGCGGAGACCCAGTACTTC. V gene TRBV5-1 combines with J gene TRBJ2-5; the match to TRBD2 covers 10 bases. This CDR3 is built from 14 residues. V gave up 0 bases and J gave up 5 bases; unmatched junction bases: 1. CDR1 and CDR2 from the germline V gene are SGHRS and YFSETQ.

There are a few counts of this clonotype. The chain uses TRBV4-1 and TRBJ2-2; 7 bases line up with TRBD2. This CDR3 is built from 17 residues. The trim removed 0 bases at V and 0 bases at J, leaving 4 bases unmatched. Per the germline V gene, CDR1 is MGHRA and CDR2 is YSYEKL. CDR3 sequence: CASSQDASGANTGELFF. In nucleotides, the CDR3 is TGCGCCAGCAGCCAAGATGCGAGCGGGGCGAACACCGGGGAGCTGTTTTTT.

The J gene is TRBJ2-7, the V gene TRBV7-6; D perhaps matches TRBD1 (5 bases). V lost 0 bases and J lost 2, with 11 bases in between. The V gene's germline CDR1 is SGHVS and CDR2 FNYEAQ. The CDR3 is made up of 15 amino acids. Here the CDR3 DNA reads TGTGCCAGCAGCTTAGCGCATGACAGCACCTACGAGCAGTACTTC. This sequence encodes CASSLAHDSTYEQYF.